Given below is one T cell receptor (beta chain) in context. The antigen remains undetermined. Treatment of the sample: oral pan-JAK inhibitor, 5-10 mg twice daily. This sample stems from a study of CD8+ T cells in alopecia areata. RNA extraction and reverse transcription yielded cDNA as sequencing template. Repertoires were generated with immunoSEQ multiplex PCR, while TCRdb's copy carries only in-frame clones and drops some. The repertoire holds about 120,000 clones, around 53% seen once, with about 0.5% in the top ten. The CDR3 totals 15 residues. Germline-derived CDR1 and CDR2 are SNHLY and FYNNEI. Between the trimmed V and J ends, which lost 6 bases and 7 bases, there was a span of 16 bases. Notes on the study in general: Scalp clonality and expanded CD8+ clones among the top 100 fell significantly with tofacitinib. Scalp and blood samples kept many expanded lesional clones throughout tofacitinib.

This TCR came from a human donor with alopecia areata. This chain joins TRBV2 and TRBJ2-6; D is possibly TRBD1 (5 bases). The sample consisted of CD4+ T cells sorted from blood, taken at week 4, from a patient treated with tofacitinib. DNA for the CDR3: TGTGCCAGCAGCAAGGGGCAGGACCTCGCCAACGTCCTGACTTTC. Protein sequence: CASSKGQDLANVLTF.